The T cell receptor beta chain under discussion was sequenced for a study of blood T cell repertoires in COVID-19. Study information: T cells, B-cell-depleted T cells, or PBMCs supplied cDNA or gDNA.

Germline V lookup: CDR1 MNHNS, CDR2 SASEGT. Deletions cut 2 bases from V and 5 bases from J, with 13 bases between. CDR3 length: 15 amino acids. Generated by immunoSEQ multiplex PCR, the TCRdb table keeps only in-frame clones and is missing some. The data show around 70,000 clones, roughly 80% seen once. This chain connects TRBV6-1 to TRBJ1-5, with D possibly being TRBD1 (6 bases). The source material was peripheral blood. This clonotype was sampled from a human donor in a cohort sampled during active COVID-19. CDR3 loop: CASSEMRGKDQPQHF. CDR3 bases: TGTGCCAGCAGTGAAATGAGGGGGAAGGATCAGCCCCAGCATTTT.